The sequence of this TCR beta chain was determined in a study of T cells in Graves' hyperthyroidism and ophthalmopathy. This clonotype was observed a handful of times. The length of the CDR3 is 14 residues. CDR1 is MNHEY, CDR2 SVGAGI, per germline. V gave up 3 bases and J gave up 6 bases; unmatched junction bases: 8. Diagnosis relied on clinical symptoms, serum thyroxine and TRAb, thyroid ultrasound and orbital computed tomography. Amplified regions were TCR beta CDR3 sequences from RNA transcripts. With the HTBI primer set, the TCR CDR3 went through a first round of RT-PCR. TCRdb passed the multiplex PCR reads through MiXCR, listing each CDR3 protein once. This sample carries roughly 800,000 distinct CDR3 sequences, 35% to 40% of them seen once, and the ten largest clones take around 9.3%.

The chain couples TRBV6-5 to TRBJ2-7, with 7 bases matching TRBD2. This clonotype originated in a man aged 18 to 30 with Graves' hyperthyroidism. Sequencing was done on a sample of blood. The CDR3: CASSYGGSPFEQYF. CDR3 bases: TGTGCCAGCAGTTATGGCGGGAGTCCCTTCGAGCAGTACTTC.